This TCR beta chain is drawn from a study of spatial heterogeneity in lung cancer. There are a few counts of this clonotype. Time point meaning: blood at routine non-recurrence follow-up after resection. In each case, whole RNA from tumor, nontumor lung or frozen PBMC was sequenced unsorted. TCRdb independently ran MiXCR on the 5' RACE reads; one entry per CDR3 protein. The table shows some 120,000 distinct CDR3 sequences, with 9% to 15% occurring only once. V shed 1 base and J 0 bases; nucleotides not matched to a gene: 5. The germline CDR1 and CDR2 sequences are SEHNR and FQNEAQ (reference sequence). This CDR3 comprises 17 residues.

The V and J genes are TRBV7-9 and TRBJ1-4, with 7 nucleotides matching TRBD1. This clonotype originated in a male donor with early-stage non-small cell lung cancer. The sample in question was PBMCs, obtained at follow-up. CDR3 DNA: TGTGCCAGCAGCTTAGGGGGGACAGCTGCAACTAATGAAAAACTGTTTTTT. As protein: CASSLGGTAATNEKLFF. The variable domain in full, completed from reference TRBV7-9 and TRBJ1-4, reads DTGVSQNPRHKITKRGQNVTFRCDPISEHNRLYWYRQTLGQGPEFLTYFQNEAQLEKSRLLSDRFSAERPKGSFSTLEIQRTEQGDSAMYLCASSLGGTAATNEKLFFGSGTQLSVL.